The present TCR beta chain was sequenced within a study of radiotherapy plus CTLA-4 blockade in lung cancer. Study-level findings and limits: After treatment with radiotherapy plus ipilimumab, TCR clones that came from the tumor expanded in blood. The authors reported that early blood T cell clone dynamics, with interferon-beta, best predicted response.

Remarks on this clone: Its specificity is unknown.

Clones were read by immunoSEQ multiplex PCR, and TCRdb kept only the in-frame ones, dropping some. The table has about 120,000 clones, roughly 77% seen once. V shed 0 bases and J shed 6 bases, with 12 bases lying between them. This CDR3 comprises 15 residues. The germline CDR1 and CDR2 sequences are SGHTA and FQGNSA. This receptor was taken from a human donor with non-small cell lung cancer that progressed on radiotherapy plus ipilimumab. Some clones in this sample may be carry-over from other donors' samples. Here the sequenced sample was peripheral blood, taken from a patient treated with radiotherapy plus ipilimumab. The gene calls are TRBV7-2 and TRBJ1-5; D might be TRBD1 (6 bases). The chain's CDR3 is CASSLAGGGGQPQHF. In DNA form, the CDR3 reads TGTGCCAGCAGCTTAGCCGGGGGCGGTGGTCAGCCCCAGCATTTT.